A single sample is the source of the 12 T cell receptor beta chains below, sequenced in a study of T cell clones after liver transplantation. The repertoire was sequenced with immunoSEQ multiplex PCR; TCRdb's copy has only in-frame clones and lacks some. Of about 72,000 clones in the sample, 90% were seen once. The material was CD4+ T cells from blood, obtained before liver transplant. These TCRs come from a human donor who received a liver transplant.

The V and J genes are TRBV5-1 and TRBJ2-3; 13 bases agree with TRBD2. Germline CDR1 is SGHRS and CDR2 is YFSETQ. The CDR3 has 16 residues. V dropped 2 bases and J dropped 5; count of bases not matched to a gene: 5. DNA for the CDR3: TGCGCCAGCAGCTTACTAGCGGGAGGGCATGGAGATACGCAGTATTTT. This gives the protein CASSLLAGGHGDTQYF.

The chain has TRBV7-2 and TRBJ2-3, with D uncertain. The CDR3 spans 14 residues. The V end was cut by 0 bases, the J end by 2 bases, with 6 bases between. The V gene's germline CDR1 is SGHTA and CDR2 FQGNSA. CDR3 residues: CASSLAEHTDTQYF. The CDR3 DNA reads as TGTGCCAGCAGCTTAGCGGAGCACACAGATACGCAGTATTTT.

The V and J genes are TRBV4-3 and TRBJ2-3; D remains ambiguous. The germline gives CDR1 LGHNA, CDR2 YSLEER. The V and J ends lost 0 bases and 0 bases respectively, with 10 bases between them. The CDR3 consists of 16 residues. Here the CDR3 DNA reads TGCGCCAGCAGCCAAGAAGGGTCGCGGAGCACAGATACGCAGTATTTT. Translated, it gives CASSQEGSRSTDTQYF.

The J gene is TRBJ2-5, the V gene TRBV5-6; D gene unclear. The germline V gene has CDR1 SGHDT and CDR2 YYEEEE. Trimming shortened V by 2 bases and J by 3 bases, and 23 bases separated the two germline ends. The CDR3 loop spans 18 amino acids. The DNA for the CDR3 is TGTGCCAGCAGCTTATTGGAAGGCCTACCAGCCGCGAAAGAGACCCAGTACTTC. This gives the protein CASSLLEGLPAAKETQYF.

The chain couples TRBV28 to TRBJ2-5; D is unclear. The germline gives CDR1 MDHEN, CDR2 SYDVKM. The CDR3 spans 14 residues. V was trimmed by 9 bases and J by 7 bases, leaving 21 bases between them. CDR3 nucleotides: TGTGCCAGTAGTAGACGGTCCCTCCGAGGGACCCAGTACTTC. It is translated as CASSRRSLRGTQYF.

The gene calls are TRBV7-9 and TRBJ1-5; 8 bases map to TRBD1. Germline V CDR1 and CDR2: SEHNR, FQNEAQ (reference sequence). The CDR3 extends over 14 amino acids. The trim removed 5 bases at V and 6 bases at J, leaving 6 bases unmatched. CDR3 nucleotide sequence: TGTGCCAGCAGCCAGCAGGGGGCCCCTCAGCCCCAGCATTTT. Protein: CASSQQGAPQPQHF.

The gene calls are TRBV5-6 and TRBJ1-3, with D hard to call. Germline V gives CDR1 SGHDT, CDR2 YYEEEE. Trimming took off 3 bases at V and 0 bases at J, with 13 bases between the two ends. The CDR3 is 16 residues long. DNA of the CDR3: TGTGCCAGCAGCTCGGGAGTCCGGGACTCTGGAAACACCATATATTTT. It is translated as CASSSGVRDSGNTIYF.

The count of this clone is one. This rearrangement joins TRBV9 to TRBJ2-3, with a possible D match to TRBD2 (5 bases). The germline V gene has CDR1 SGDLS and CDR2 YYNGEE. CDR3 length: 17 amino acids. The V gene lost 0 bases and the J gene lost 6 bases, with 20 bases spanning the gap. Here the CDR3 reads CASSVVLDSPFGDTQYF. In DNA form, the CDR3 reads TGTGCCAGCAGCGTAGTCTTGGACTCTCCCTTTGGTGATACGCAGTATTTT.

CDR3 loop: CAWRRELETQYF. CDR3 nucleotides: TGTGCCTGGAGGCGGGAGTTAGAGACCCAGTACTTC. This chain connects TRBV30 to TRBJ2-5, with 7 bases matching TRBD2. With V trimmed by 3 bases and J by 4 bases, 2 bases remained unmatched. This CDR3 spans 12 amino acids. CDR1 and CDR2 (germline): GTSNPN, SVGIG (reference sequence). The whole variable domain, filled in from reference TRBV30 and TRBJ2-5, reads SQTIHQWPATLVQPVGSPLSLECTVEGTSNPNLYWYRQAAGRGLQLLFYSVGIGQISSEVPQNLSASRPQDRQFILSSKKLLLSDSGFYLCAWRRELETQYFGPGTRLLVL.

The genes are TRBV28 and TRBJ1-2, with 7 bases identical to TRBD1. CDR1 and CDR2 (germline): MDHEN, SYDVKM. The V segment lost 3 bases and the J segment 4 bases; nucleotides outside the gene matches: 5. This CDR3 has 14 residues. The CDR3 loop reads CASSFSDRAYGYTF. The CDR3 nucleotides read TGTGCCAGCAGTTTCTCCGACAGGGCCTATGGCTACACCTTC.

This chain uses TRBV10-3 with TRBJ1-2; TRBD1 agrees at 7 bases. J was trimmed by 0 bases and V by 11 bases; bases with no gene match: 15. The CDR3 is 16 amino acids. The germline V gene has CDR1 ENHRY and CDR2 SYGVKD. CDR3 in amino acids: CASAGDRITANYGYTF. CDR3 nucleotide sequence: TGTGCCTCTGCGGGGGACAGAATAACAGCTAACTATGGCTACACCTTC.

The chain employs TRBV7-9 and TRBJ2-5, with 9 nucleotides matching TRBD1. CDR3 size: 17 residues. From germline, CDR1 is SEHNR and CDR2 FQNEAQ (reference sequence). Trimming at V came to 3 bases and at J to 4 bases, leaving 12 bases not matched to a gene. CDR3 sequence reads: CASSFLGGQGGRETQYF. For the CDR3, the DNA is TGTGCCAGCAGCTTTCTTGGGGGACAGGGAGGGCGAGAGACCCAGTACTTC.